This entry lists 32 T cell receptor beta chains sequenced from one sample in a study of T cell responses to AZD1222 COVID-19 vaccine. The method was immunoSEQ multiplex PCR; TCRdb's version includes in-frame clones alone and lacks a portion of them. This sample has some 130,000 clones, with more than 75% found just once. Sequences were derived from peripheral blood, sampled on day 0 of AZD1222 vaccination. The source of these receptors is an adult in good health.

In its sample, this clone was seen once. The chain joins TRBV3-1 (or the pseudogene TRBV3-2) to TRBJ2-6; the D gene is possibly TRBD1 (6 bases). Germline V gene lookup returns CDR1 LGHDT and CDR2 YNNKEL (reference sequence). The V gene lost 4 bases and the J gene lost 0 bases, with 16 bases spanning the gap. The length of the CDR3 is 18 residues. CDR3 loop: CASSPTQDSLSGANVLTF. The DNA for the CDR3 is TGTGCCAGCAGCCCAACCCAGGACAGCCTCTCTGGGGCCAACGTCCTGACTTTC.

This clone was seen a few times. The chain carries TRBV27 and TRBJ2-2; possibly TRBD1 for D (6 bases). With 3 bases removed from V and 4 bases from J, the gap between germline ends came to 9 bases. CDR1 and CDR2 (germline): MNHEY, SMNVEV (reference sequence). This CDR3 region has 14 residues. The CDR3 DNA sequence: TGTGCCAGCAGTTTTCAGGGGATCACCGGGGAGCTGTTTTTT. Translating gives CASSFQGITGELFF.

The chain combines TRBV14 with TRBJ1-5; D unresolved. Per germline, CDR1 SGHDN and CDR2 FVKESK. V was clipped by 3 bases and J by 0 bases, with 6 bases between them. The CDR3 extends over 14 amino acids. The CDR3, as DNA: TGTGCCAGCAGCCAGAGCAATAGCAATCAGCCCCAGCATTTT. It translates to CASSQSNSNQPQHF.

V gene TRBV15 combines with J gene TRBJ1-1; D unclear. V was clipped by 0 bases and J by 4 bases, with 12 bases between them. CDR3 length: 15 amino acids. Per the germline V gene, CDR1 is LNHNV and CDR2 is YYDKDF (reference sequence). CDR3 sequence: CATSRDNVMGTEAFF. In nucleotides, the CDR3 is TGTGCCACCAGCAGAGATAATGTAATGGGCACTGAAGCTTTCTTT. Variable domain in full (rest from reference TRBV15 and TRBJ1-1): DAMVIQNPRYQVTQFGKPVTLSCSQTLNHNVMYWYQQKSSQAPKLLFHYYDKDFNNEADTPDNFQSRRPNTSFCFLDIRSPGLGDTAMYLCATSRDNVMGTEAFFGQGTRLTVV.

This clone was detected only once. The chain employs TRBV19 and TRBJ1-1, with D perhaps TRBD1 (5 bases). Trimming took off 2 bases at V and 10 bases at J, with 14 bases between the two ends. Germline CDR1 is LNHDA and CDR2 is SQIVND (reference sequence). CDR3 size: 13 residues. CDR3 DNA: TGTGCCAGTAGTATATCCGATCGAGGGGTAGCTTTCTTT. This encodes CASSISDRGVAFF.

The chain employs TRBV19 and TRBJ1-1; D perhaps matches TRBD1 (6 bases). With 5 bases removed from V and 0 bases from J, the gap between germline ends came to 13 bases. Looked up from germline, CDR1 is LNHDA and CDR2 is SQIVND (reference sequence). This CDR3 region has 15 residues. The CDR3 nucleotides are TGTGCCAGTAGTGCAGGGGACGGTATGAACACTGAAGCTTTCTTT. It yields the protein CASSAGDGMNTEAFF.

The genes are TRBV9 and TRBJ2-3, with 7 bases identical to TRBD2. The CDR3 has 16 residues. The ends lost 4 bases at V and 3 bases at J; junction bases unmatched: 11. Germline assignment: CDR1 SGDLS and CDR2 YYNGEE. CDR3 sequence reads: CASSPRGGLSTDTQYF. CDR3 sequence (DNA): TGTGCCAGCAGCCCCCGGGGAGGGTTGAGTACAGATACGCAGTATTTT.

CDR3 amino acids: CASIGVTSNQPQHF. The CDR3 DNA follows: TGTGCCAGCATAGGGGTTACGAGCAATCAGCCCCAGCATTTT. This rearrangement joins TRBV5-8 to TRBJ1-5; D might be TRBD1 (5 bases). There are 14 residues in the CDR3. The germline V gene has CDR1 SGHTS and CDR2 YDEGEE. V shed 6 bases and J shed 1 base, with 11 bases lying between them.

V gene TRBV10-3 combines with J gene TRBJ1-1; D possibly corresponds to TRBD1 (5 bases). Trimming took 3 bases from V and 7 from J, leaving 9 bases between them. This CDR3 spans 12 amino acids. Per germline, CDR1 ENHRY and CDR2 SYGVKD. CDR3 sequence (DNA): TGTGCCATCAGTGAAGGGGACGGTGAAGCTTTCTTT. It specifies CAISEGDGEAFF.

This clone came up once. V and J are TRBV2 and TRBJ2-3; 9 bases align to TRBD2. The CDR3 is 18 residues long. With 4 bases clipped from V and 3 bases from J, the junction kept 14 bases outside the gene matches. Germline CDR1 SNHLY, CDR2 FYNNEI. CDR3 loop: CASSVNGRTGLATDTQYF. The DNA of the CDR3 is TGTGCCAGCAGTGTAAATGGCCGAACGGGACTAGCAACAGATACGCAGTATTTT.

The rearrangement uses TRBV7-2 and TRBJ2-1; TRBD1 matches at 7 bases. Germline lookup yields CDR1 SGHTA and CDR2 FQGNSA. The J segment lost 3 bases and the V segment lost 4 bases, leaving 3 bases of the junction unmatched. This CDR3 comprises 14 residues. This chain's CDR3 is CASSSRTGYNEQFF. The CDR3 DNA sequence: TGTGCCAGCAGCTCGAGGACAGGCTACAATGAGCAGTTCTTC.

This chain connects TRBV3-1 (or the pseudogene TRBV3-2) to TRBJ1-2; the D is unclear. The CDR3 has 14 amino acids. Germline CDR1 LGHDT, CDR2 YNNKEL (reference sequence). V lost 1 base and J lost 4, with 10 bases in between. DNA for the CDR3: TGTGCCAGCAGCCAAGGTGAGGGCGGCTATGGCTACACCTTC. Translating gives CASSQGEGGYGYTF.

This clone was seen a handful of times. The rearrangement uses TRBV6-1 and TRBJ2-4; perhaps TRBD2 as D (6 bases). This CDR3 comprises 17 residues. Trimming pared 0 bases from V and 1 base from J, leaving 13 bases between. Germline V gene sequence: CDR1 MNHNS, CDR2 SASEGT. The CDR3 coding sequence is TGTGCCAGCAGTGAAGCGCTAGGAGGGGTGGCCAAAAACATTCAGTACTTC. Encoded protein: CASSEALGGVAKNIQYF.

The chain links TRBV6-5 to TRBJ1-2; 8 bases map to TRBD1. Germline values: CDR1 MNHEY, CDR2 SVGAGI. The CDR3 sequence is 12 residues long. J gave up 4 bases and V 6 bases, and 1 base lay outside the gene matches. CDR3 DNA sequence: TGTGCCAGCAGGCAGGGGGCCTATGGCTACACCTTC. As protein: CASRQGAYGYTF.

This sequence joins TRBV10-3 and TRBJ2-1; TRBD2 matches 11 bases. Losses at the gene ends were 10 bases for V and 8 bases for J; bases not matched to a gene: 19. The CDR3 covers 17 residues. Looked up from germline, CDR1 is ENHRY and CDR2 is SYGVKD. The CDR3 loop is CATSPWLAGGFEDEQFF. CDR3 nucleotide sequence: TGTGCCACCTCTCCCTGGCTAGCGGGGGGATTTGAGGATGAGCAGTTCTTC.

CDR3 in DNA: TGTGCCAGCAGCCAGAGGGGTCCCAGGGGAAGAAACGGCGAGCAGTACTTC. Protein sequence: CASSQRGPRGRNGEQYF. The rearrangement uses TRBV3-1 (or the pseudogene TRBV3-2) and TRBJ2-7, with D perhaps matching TRBD1 (6 bases). The CDR3 is 17 amino acids. CDR1 is LGHDT and CDR2 is YNNKEL in the germline V gene (reference sequence). The V and J ends lost 3 bases and 6 bases respectively, with 24 bases between them.

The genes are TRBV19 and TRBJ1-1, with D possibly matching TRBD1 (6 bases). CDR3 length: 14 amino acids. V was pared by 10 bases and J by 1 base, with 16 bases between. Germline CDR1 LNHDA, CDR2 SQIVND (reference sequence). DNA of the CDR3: TGTGCCACCCTCAGGGGCGGCCCGAACACTGAAGCTTTCTTT. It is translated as CATLRGGPNTEAFF.

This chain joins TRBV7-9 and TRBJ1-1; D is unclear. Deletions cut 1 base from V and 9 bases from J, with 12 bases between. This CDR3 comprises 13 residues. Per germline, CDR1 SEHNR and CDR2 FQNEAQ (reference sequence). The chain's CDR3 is CASSLDQQKKAFF. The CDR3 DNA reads TGTGCCAGCAGCTTAGATCAGCAAAAGAAAGCTTTCTTT.

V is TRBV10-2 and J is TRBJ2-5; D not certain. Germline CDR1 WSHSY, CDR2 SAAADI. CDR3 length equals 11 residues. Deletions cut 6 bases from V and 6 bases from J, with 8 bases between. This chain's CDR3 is CASRDPQTQYF. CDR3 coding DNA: TGCGCCAGCAGAGACCCACAGACCCAGTACTTC.

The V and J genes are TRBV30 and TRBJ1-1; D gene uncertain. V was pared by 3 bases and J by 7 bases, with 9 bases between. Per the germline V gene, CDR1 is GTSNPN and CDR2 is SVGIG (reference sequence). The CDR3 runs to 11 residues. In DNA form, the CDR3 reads TGTGCCTGGAGGATCGGATTTGAAGCTTTCTTT. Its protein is CAWRIGFEAFF.

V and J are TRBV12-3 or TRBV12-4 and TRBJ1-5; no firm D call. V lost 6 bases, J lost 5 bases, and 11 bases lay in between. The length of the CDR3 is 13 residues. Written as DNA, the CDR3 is TGTGCCAGCAGGTTTGACGGGTATCAGCCCCAGCATTTT. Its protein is CASRFDGYQPQHF.

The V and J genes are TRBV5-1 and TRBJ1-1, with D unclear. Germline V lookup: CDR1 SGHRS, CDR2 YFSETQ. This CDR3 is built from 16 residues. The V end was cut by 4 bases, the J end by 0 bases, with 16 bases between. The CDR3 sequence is CASSPPLPGMNTEAFF. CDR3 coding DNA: TGCGCCAGCAGCCCCCCCTTACCGGGCATGAACACTGAAGCTTTCTTT.

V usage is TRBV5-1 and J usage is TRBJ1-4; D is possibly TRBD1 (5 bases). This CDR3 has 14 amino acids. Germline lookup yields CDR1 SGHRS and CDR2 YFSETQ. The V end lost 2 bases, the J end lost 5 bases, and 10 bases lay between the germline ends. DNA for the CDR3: TGCGCCAGCAGCTTAGTGGGGGTAAATGAAAAACTGTTTTTT. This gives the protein CASSLVGVNEKLFF.

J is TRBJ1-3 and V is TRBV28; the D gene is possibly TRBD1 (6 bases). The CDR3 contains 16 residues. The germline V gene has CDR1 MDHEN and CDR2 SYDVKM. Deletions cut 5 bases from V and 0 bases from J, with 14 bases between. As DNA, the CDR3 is TGTGCCAGCAGTGTAACTCTACAGGGCTCTGGAAACACCATATATTTT. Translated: CASSVTLQGSGNTIYF. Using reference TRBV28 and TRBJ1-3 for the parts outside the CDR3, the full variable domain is DVKVTQSSRYLVKRTGEKVFLECVQDMDHENMFWYRQDPGLGLRLIYFSYDVKMKEKGDIPEGYSVSREKKERFSLILESASTNQTSMYLCASSVTLQGSGNTIYFGEGSWLTVV.

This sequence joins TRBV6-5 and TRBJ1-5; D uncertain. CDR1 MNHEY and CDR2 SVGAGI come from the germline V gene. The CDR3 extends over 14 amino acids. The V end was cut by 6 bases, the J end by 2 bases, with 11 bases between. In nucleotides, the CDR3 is TGTGCCAGCAGCGGTGAATGGGGCAATCAGCCCCAGCATTTT. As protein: CASSGEWGNQPQHF.

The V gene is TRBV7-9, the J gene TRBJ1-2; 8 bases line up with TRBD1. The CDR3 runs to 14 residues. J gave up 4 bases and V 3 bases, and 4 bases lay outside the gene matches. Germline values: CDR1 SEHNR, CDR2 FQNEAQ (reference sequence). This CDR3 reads CASSFQGAVYGYTF. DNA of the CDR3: TGTGCCAGCAGCTTCCAGGGGGCAGTCTATGGCTACACCTTC.

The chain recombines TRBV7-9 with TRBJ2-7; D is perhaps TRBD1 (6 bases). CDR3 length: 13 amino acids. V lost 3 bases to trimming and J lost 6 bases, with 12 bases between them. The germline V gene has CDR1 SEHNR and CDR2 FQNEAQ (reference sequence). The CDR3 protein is CASSFTTGSEQYF. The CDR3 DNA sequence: TGTGCCAGCAGCTTTACTACAGGGTCCGAGCAGTACTTC.

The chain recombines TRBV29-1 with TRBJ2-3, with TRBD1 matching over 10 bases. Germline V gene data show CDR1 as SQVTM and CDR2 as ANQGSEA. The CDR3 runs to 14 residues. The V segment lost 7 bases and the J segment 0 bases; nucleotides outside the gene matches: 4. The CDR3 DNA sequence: TGCAGCGGGACAGGGGGGGCTAGCACAGATACGCAGTATTTT. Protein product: CSGTGGASTDTQYF.

The CDR3 region has the DNA TGTGCCAGCAGTGAATCTGTGGGAACGAACACTGAAGCTTTCTTT. As protein: CASSESVGTNTEAFF. V is TRBV2 and J is TRBJ1-1; D gene ambiguous. Trimming removed 2 bases from V and 1 base from J, with 11 bases in between. The CDR3 contains 15 residues. Germline values: CDR1 SNHLY, CDR2 FYNNEI. The variable domain in full, with the rest retrieved from reference TRBV2 and TRBJ1-1, is EPEVTQTPSHQVTQMGQEVILRCVPISNHLYFYWYRQILGQKVEFLVSFYNNEISEKSEIFDDQFSVERPDGSNFTLKIRSTKLEDSAMYFCASSESVGTNTEAFFGQGTRLTVV.

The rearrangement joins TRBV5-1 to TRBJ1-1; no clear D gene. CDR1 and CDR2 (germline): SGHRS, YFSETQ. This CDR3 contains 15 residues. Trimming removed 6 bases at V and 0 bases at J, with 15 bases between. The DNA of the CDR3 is TGCGCCAGCACACATGGGGATGGGGTGAACACTGAAGCTTTCTTT. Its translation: CASTHGDGVNTEAFF.

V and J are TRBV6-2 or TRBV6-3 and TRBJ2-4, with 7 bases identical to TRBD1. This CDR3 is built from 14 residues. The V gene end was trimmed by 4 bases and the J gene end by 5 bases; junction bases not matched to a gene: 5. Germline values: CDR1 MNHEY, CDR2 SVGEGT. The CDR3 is CASSFTGTENIQYF. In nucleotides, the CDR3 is TGTGCCAGCAGTTTCACGGGGACAGAAAACATTCAGTACTTC.

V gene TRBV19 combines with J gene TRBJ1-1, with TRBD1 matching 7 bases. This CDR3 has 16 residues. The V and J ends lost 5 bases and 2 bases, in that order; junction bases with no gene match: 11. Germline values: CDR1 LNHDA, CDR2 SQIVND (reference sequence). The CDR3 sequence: CASSPYPGTDNTEAFF. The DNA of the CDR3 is TGTGCCAGTAGTCCATATCCCGGGACAGACAACACTGAAGCTTTCTTT.